This T cell receptor beta chain was sequenced during a study of control samples from healthy donors and cancer patients (dated by TCRdb to 2020 to 2022). The CDR3 starts with the cysteine, ends with the phenylalanine, and has 13 residues. Here the CDR3 DNA is all that survives: 39 bases in frame from base 1. Relative to germline, V is 4 bases shorter and J is 5 bases shorter, with 11 bases between their ends. As encoded in the germline V gene (reference sequence), CDR1 is SEHNR while CDR2 is FQNEAQ. Concerning this clone: The clone's antigen remains unknown. No clone much larger than this one lies a single base away; base qualities are absent.

Libraries were built with the immunoSEQ multiplex PCR assay. The table was pulled from immuneACCESS by TCRdb, which kept in-frame rearrangements only. Such tables lose some clones; where checked, under half of the loss comes from unresolved V genes, and the rest has no known cause. This sample comprises tens of thousands of clones, 80% to 95% of them detected only once. 1.3% of the sample lies in the top ten. What was sequenced was PBMCs. The chain uses TRBV7-9 and TRBJ2-5; the D gene cannot be named for sure. This clonotype was sampled from a middle-aged woman with lung cancer. CDR3 region: CASSSEVQETQYF. DNA sequence: TGTGCCAGCAGCTCCGAGGTGCAGGAGACCCAGTACTTC.